This TCR beta chain was found in a study of vaccination effects on CD4 cells after COVID-19. The CDR3 runs to 16 residues. V was pared by 8 bases and J by 0 bases, with 7 bases of the junction left unmatched. Germline lookup yields CDR1 SNHLY and CDR2 FYNNEI. Repertoires were generated with immunoSEQ multiplex PCR, while TCRdb's copy carries only in-frame clones and drops some. The sample includes around 50,000 clones, more than 75% of them seen just once. This clone was seen a few times. Its target is unknown. Viral peptide pools were used in the ViraFEST assay to expand antigen-specific CD4+ T cells, and sequencing came afterward. The culture ran for approximately 9 days before CD4+ T cells were isolated. From March to December 2020, the person had a SARS-CoV-2 infection that was confirmed by PCR.

This clonotype was sampled from a human donor who had a prior SARS-CoV-2 infection. The V gene is TRBV2, the J gene TRBJ2-6, with 7 bases fitting TRBD1. Sequences were derived from CD4+ T cells from PBMCs cultured with HIV peptides, sampled before COVID-19 vaccination. Subset of the sample: HIV-1 Nef peptide pool negative control/reference culture. The CDR3 coding sequence is TGTGCCAGCTACCTGGGACAGACCTCTGGGGCCAACGTCCTGACTTTC. Translating it yields CASYLGQTSGANVLTF.